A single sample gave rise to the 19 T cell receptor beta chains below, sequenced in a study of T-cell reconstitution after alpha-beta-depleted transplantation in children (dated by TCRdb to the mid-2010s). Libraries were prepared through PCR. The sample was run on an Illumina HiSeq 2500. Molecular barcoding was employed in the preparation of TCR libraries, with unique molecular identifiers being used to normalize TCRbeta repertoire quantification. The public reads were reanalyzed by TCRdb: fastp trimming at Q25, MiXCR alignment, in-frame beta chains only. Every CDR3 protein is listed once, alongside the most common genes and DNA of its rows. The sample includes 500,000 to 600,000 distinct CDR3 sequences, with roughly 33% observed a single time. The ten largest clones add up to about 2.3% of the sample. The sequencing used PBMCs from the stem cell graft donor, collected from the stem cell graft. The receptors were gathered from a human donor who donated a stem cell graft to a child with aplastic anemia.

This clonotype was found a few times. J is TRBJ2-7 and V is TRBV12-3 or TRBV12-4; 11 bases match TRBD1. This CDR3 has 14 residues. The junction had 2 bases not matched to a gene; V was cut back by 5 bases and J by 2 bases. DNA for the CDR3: TGTGCCAGCAGTATGGGACAGGGGGCCTACGAGCAGTACTTC. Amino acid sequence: CASSMGQGAYEQYF.

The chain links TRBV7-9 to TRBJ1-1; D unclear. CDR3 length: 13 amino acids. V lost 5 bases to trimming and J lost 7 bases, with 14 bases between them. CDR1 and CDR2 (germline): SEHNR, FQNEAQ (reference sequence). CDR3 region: CASSRAGLDEAFF. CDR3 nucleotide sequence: TGTGCCAGCAGCCGGGCCGGGCTAGATGAAGCTTTCTTT.

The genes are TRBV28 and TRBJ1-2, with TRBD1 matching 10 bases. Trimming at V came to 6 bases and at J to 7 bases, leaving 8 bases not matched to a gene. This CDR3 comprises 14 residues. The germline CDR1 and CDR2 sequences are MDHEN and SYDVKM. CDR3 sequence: CASRWGQGRGGYTF. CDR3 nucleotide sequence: TGTGCCAGCAGGTGGGGACAGGGGAGAGGTGGCTACACCTTC.

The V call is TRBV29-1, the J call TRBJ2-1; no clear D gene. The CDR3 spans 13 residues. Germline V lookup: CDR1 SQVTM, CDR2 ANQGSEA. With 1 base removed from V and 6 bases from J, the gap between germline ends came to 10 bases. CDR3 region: CSVEAVLLNEQFF. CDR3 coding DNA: TGCAGCGTTGAAGCTGTCTTGCTCAATGAGCAGTTCTTC.

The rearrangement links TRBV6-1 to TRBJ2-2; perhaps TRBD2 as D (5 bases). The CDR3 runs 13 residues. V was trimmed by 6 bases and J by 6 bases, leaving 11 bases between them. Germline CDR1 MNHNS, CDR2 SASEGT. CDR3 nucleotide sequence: TGTGCCAGCAGCCCAGCGGTGGCCGGGGAGCTGTTTTTT. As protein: CASSPAVAGELFF.

In DNA, the CDR3 is TGCAGCTCCACCGGCTCCTACAATGAGCAGTTCTTC. Translated, it gives CSSTGSYNEQFF. The rearrangement uses TRBV20-1 and TRBJ2-1; D is uncertain. Germline assignment: CDR1 DFQATT and CDR2 SNEGSKA (reference sequence). The CDR3 totals 12 residues.

The DNA for the CDR3 is TGCGCCAGCAGCTTGGCTAGCTCGGCTTCCTACAATGAGCAGTTCTTC. As protein: CASSLASSASYNEQFF. The chain couples TRBV5-1 to TRBJ2-1; D perhaps matches TRBD2 (5 bases). CDR1 is SGHRS, CDR2 YFSETQ, per germline. The CDR3 is 16 residues long. The V end lost 0 bases, the J end lost 1 base, and 11 bases lay between the germline ends.

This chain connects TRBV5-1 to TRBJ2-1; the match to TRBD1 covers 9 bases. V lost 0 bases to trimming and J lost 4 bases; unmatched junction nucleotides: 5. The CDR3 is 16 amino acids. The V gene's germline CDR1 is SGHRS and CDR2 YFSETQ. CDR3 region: CASSLVGGQGYNEQFF. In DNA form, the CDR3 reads TGCGCCAGCAGCTTGGTAGGGGGACAGGGTTACAATGAGCAGTTCTTC.

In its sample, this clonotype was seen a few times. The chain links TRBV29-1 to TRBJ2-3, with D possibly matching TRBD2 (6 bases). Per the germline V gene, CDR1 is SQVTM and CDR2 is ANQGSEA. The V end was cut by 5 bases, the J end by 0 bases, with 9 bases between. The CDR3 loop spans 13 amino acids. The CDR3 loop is CSVSGTSTDTQYF. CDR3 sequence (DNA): TGCAGCGTTTCCGGGACTAGCACAGATACGCAGTATTTT.

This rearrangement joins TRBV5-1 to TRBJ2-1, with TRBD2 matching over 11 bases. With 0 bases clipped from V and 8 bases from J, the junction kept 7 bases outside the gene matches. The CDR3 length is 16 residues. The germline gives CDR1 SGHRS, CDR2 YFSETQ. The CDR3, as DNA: TGCGCCAGCAGCTTGGGACTAGCGGGACGGGGGGATGAGCAGTTCTTC. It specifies CASSLGLAGRGDEQFF.

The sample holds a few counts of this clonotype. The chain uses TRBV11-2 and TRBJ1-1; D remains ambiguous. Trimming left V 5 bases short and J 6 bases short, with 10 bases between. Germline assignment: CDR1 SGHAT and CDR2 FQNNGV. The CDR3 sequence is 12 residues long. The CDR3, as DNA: TGTGCCAGCAGCCCTCAGCGAGCTGAAGCTTTCTTT. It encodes CASSPQRAEAFF. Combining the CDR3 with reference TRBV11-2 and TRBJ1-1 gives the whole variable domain EAGVAQSPRYKIIEKRQSVAFWCNPISGHATLYWYQQILGQGPKLLIQFQNNGVVDDSQLPKDRFSAERLKGVDSTLKIQPAKLEDSAVYLCASSPQRAEAFFGQGTRLTVV.

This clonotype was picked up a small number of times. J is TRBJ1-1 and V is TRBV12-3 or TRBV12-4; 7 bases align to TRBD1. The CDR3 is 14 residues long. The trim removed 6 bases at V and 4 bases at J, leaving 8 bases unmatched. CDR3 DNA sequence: TGTGCCAGCAGGGACCTCGGACAGGCCACTGAAGCTTTCTTT. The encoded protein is CASRDLGQATEAFF.

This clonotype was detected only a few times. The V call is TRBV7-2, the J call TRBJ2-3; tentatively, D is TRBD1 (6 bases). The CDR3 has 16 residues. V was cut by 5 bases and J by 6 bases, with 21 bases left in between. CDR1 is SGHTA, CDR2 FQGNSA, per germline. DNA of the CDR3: TGTGCCAGCAGCGTCAGTACAGGGATGACAGAGGATACGCAGTATTTT. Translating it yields CASSVSTGMTEDTQYF.

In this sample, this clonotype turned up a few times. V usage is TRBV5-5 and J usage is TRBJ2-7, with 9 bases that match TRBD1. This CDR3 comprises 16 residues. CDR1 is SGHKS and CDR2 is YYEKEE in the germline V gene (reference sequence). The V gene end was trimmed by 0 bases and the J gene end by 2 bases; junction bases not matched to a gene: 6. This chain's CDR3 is CASSLGGTGITYEQYV. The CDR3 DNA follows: TGTGCCAGCAGCTTGGGTGGGACAGGGATAACCTACGAGCAGTACGTC.

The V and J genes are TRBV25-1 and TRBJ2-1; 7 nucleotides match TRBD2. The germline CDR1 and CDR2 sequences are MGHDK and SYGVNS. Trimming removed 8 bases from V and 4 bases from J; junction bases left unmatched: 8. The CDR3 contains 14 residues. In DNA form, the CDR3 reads TGTGCCAGCCGGGGCGGGAGTAATTACAATGAGCAGTTCTTC. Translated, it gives CASRGGSNYNEQFF.

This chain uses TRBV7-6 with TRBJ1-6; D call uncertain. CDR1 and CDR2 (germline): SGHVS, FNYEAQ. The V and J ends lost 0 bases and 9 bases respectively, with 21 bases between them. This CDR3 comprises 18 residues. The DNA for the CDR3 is TGTGCCAGCAGCTTAGCGGCGCATGGCGGCCAGGTTGTTTCACCCCTCCACTTT. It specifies CASSLAAHGGQVVSPLHF.

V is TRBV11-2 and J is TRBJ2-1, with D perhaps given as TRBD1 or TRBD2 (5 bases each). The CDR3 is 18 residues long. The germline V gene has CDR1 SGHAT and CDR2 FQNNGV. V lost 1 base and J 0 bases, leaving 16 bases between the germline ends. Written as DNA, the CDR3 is TGTGCCAGCAGCTTAGGTAGGCTAGCCGGGGCCTCCTACAATGAGCAGTTCTTC. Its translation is CASSLGRLAGASYNEQFF.

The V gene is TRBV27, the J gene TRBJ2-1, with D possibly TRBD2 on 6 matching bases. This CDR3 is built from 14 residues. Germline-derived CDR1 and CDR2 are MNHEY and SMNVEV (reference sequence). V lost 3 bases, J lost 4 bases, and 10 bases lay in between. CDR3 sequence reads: CASSFGGRYNEQFF. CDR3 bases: TGTGCCAGCAGTTTTGGGGGGAGATACAATGAGCAGTTCTTC.

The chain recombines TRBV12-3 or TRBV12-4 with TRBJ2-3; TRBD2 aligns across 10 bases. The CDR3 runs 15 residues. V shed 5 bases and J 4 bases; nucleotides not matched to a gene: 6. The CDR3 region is CASSLSGRGPDTQYF. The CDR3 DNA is TGTGCCAGCAGTCTAAGCGGGAGGGGCCCAGATACGCAGTATTTT.